This T cell receptor (beta chain) is from a study of cytomegalovirus exposure and HLA in healthy donors. Study findings and constraints: Later on, an analysis showed TCR association rates differing by HLA locus, with DRB1 the most and HLA-C the fewest.

A remark on this clone: As yet, its antigen is unknown.

V dropped 1 base and J dropped 8 bases, with 11 bases sitting between them. Looked up from germline, CDR1 is SGDLS and CDR2 is YYNGEE. This CDR3 is built from 13 residues. PCR primers comprised 60 Vbeta and 13 Jbeta primers. Clones were sequenced by immunoSEQ multiplex PCR, and TCRdb holds only the in-frame ones, with some missing. The table lists fewer than 250,000 clones, 60% to 85% of them singletons. The chain recombines TRBV9 with TRBJ2-3; D call uncertain. The sequence was obtained from a woman in her late teens or twenties in good health and CMV-seronegative. The sample consisted of PBMCs. In DNA form, the CDR3 reads TGTGCCAGCAGCGTAACTCGGTACGGTACGCAGTATTTT. This translates into CASSVTRYGTQYF.